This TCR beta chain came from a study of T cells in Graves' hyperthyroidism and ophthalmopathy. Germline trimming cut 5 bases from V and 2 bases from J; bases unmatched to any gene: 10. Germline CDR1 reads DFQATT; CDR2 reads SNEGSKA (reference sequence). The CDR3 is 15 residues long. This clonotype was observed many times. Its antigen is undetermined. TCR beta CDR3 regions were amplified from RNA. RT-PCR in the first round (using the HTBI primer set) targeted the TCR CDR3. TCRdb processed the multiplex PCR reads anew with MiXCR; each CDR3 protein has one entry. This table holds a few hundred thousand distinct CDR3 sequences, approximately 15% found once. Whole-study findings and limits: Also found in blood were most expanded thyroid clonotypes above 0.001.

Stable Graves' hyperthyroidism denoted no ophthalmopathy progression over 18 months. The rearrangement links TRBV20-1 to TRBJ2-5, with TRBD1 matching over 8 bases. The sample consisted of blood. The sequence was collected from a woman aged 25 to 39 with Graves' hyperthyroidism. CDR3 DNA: TGCAGTGCTTTAAGCCGGGACAGGTTACAAGAGACCCAGTACTTC. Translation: CSALSRDRLQETQYF.